Given below is one TCR beta chain in context. Its antigen is undetermined. The data are from a study of CD8+ T cells in alopecia areata. Whole-study findings and limits: Sharing of TCR sequences between patients (possibly for HLA-related reasons) was less clear than in mice.

Extracted from the samples, RNA was reverse transcribed into cDNA to serve as the sequencing template. Profiling relied on immunoSEQ multiplex PCR, and the TCRdb table lists in-frame clones only, not all of them. The profile shows over 100,000 clones, approximately 49% of them singletons. Per the germline V gene, CDR1 is MNHEY and CDR2 is SMNVEV (reference sequence). The CDR3 length is 15 residues. With 3 bases clipped from V and 11 bases from J, the junction kept 10 bases outside the gene matches. V usage is TRBV27 and J usage is TRBJ1-6; 7 bases align to TRBD1. This TCR came from a human donor with alopecia areata. The material was CD8+ T cells sorted from blood, obtained at week 0. CDR3 in DNA: TGTGCCAGCAGTTTCCGCTTCCCCACAGGGGCACCCCTCCACTTT. Amino acid sequence: CASSFRFPTGAPLHF.